These 9 T cell receptor beta chains originate from one sample sequenced in a study of response to subunit inactivated influenza vaccine. MiXCR, applied by TCRdb to the RT-PCR reads, yields one record per CDR3 protein. This table holds about 480,000 distinct CDR3 sequences, roughly 23% found once. The specimen comprised CD4+ T cells sorted from PBMCs, sampled roughly 5 days after vaccination. The receptors were gathered from a man aged 50 to 59 who received an inactivated influenza vaccine.

The chain recombines TRBV10-3 with TRBJ1-1; weak D call: TRBD1 (5 bases). Germline loops: CDR1 ENHRY, CDR2 SYGVKD. The CDR3 loop spans 18 amino acids. V was pared by 1 base and J by 1 base, with 19 bases between. In DNA, the CDR3 is TGTGCCATCAGTGAGTGGGGGACCGGACCTAGGGGGAACACTGAAGCTTTCTTT. Translation gives CAISEWGTGPRGNTEAFF.

The V and J genes are TRBV7-2 and TRBJ2-7, with 8 positions matching TRBD2. After removal of 4 bases from V and 11 bases from J, the junction contained 13 bases not matched to a gene. The CDR3 is 14 residues long. Germline CDR1 is SGHTA and CDR2 is FQGNSA. This CDR3 reads CASSYGGEAGSEYF. In DNA form, the CDR3 reads TGTGCCAGCAGCTACGGGGGGGAAGCGGGGTCGGAGTACTTC.

The V gene is TRBV6-5, the J gene TRBJ1-1; the D is unclear. This CDR3 is built from 12 residues. Germline CDR1 and CDR2: MNHEY and SVGAGI. V was shortened by 2 bases and J by 8 bases, with 9 bases between the two germline ends. The CDR3 loop is CASSYAGGEAFF. CDR3 bases: TGTGCCAGCAGTTACGCGGGAGGGGAAGCTTTCTTT.

The V and J genes are TRBV28 and TRBJ2-3, with D tentatively TRBD2 (6 bases). V was shortened by 8 bases and J by 4 bases, with 16 bases between the two germline ends. This CDR3 has 14 amino acids. Germline loops: CDR1 MDHEN, CDR2 SYDVKM. CDR3 nucleotides: TGTGCCAGCGGAGGGTCCATAGGCGCAGATACGCAGTATTTT. Translated, it gives CASGGSIGADTQYF.

The V call is TRBV14, the J call TRBJ1-1, with unresolved D. V lost 0 bases and J lost 13, with 15 bases in between. Germline CDR1 reads SGHDN; CDR2 reads FVKESK. The CDR3 is 13 amino acids. In DNA form, the CDR3 reads TGTGCCAGCAGCCAAGATATCCGGACTCCTTGTTTCTTT. Translating it yields CASSQDIRTPCFF.

This clonotype has a handful of counts. V gene TRBV4-3 combines with J gene TRBJ2-7; D remains unclear. The V gene lost 0 bases and the J gene lost 4 bases, with 13 bases spanning the gap. The germline V gene has CDR1 LGHNA and CDR2 YSLEER. CDR3 size: 15 residues. This CDR3 reads CASSQDPYDLYEQYF. CDR3 DNA sequence: TGCGCCAGCAGCCAAGATCCTTATGACTTATACGAGCAGTACTTC.

The chain employs TRBV7-2 and TRBJ1-2; TRBD1 might be the D (5 bases). Germline V CDR1 and CDR2: SGHTA, FQGNSA. V was cut by 5 bases and J by 4 bases, with 11 bases left in between. The CDR3 spans 13 residues. Written as DNA, the CDR3 is TGTGCCAGCAGCAAGGGACTGCTCTATGGCTACACCTTC. This translates into CASSKGLLYGYTF.

This clonotype was detected ten times or more. The genes are TRBV12-3 or TRBV12-4 and TRBJ2-2; D not certain. The V gene lost 1 base and the J gene lost 6 bases, with 6 bases spanning the gap. This CDR3 region has 13 residues. In nucleotides, the CDR3 is TGTGCCAGCAGTTTAGGGGGTGCCGGGGAGCTGTTTTTT. It yields the protein CASSLGGAGELFF.

The V and J genes are TRBV5-6 and TRBJ2-6, with D possibly called TRBD1 or TRBD2 (5 bases each). Germline CDR1 and CDR2: SGHDT and YYEEEE. This CDR3 contains 15 residues. Trimming cost V 6 bases and J 0 bases, with 10 bases left between them. CDR3 in DNA: TGTGCCAGCACCCGGGGCTTCTCTGGGGCCAACGTCCTGACTTTC. As protein: CASTRGFSGANVLTF.